This T cell receptor beta chain was retrieved from a study of blood T cell repertoires in COVID-19. Sequencing was performed with immunoSEQ multiplex PCR; in TCRdb, only in-frame clones are kept and a portion is missing. The sample comprises 290,000 or so clones, around 87% of which are singletons, and 2% to 3% rests with the top ten. CDR1 is SGHTA and CDR2 is FQGNSA in the germline V gene. CDR3 length: 14 residues. V gave up 1 base and J gave up 6 bases; unmatched junction bases: 5. The clonotype originates from a man younger than 35 with active or convalescent COVID-19. Input material: peripheral blood. The chain couples TRBV7-2 to TRBJ2-7; 8 bases map to TRBD1. The CDR3 sequence is CASSLVRTGSEQYF. CDR3 nucleotides: TGTGCCAGCAGCTTAGTTAGGACAGGGAGCGAGCAGTACTTC.